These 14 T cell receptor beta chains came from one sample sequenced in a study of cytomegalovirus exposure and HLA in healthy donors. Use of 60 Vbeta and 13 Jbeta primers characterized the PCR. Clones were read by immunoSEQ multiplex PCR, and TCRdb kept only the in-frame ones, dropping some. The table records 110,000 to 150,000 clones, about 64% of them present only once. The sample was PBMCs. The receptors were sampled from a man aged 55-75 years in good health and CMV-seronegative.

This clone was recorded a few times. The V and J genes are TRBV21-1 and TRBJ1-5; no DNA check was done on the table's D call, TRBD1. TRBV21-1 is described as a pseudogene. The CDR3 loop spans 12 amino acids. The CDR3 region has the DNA TGTGCCAGCAGCAAAGACAGGCAGCCCCAGCATTTT. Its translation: CASSKDRQPQHF.

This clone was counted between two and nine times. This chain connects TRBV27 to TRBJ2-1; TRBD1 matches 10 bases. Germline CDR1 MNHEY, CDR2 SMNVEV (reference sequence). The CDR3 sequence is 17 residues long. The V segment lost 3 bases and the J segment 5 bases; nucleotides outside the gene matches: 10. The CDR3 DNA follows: TGTGCCAGCAGTTTCTCTCAGGGACAGGGGAGGCACAATGAGCAGTTCTTC. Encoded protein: CASSFSQGQGRHNEQFF.

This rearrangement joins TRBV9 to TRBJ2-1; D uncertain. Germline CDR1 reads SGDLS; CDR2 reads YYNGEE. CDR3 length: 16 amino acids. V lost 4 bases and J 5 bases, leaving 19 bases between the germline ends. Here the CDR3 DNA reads TGTGCCAGCAGCCCCTTCTCAAGCCTACCTCACAATGAGCAGTTCTTC. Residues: CASSPFSSLPHNEQFF.

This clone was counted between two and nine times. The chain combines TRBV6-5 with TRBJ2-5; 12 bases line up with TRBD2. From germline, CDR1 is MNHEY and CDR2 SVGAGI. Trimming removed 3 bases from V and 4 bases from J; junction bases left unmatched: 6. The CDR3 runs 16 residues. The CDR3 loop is CASSYRLAGEGETQYF. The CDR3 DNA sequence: TGTGCCAGCAGTTATCGACTAGCGGGAGAGGGAGAGACCCAGTACTTC.

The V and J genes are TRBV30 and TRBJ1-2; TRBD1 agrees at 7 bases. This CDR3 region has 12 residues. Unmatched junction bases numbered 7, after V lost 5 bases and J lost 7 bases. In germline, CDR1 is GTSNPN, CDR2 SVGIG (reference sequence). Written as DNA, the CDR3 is TGTGCCTGGGCCTCTTACAGGGGTGGCTACACCTTC. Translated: CAWASYRGGYTF.

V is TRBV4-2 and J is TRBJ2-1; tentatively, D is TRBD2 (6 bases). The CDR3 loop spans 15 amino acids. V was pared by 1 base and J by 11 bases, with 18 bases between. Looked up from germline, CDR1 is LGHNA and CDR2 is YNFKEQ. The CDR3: CASSQAVGTEVQQFF. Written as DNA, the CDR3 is TGTGCCAGCAGCCAAGCCGTCGGGACTGAGGTCCAGCAGTTCTTC.

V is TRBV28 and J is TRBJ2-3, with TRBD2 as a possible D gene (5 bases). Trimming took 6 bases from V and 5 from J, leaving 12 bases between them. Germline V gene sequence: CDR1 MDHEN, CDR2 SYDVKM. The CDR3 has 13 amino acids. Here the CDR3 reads CASSPPGGDTQYF. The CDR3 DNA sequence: TGTGCCAGCAGCCCCCCTGGAGGAGATACGCAGTATTTT.

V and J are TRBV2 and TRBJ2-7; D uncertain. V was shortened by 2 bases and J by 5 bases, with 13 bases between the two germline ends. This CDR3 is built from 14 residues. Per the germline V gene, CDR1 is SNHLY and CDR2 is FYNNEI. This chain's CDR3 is CASSETRNPNEQYF. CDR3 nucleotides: TGTGCCAGCAGTGAAACGCGGAACCCCAACGAGCAGTACTTC.

The CDR3 nucleotides read TGCGCCAGCAGCCAAGGGCCGGGTAACAATGAGCAGTTCTTC. It yields the protein CASSQGPGNNEQFF. This chain connects TRBV4-3 to TRBJ2-1; D unresolved. Germline lookup yields CDR1 LGHNA and CDR2 YSLEER. The V and J ends lost 1 base and 5 bases respectively, with 9 bases between them. The CDR3 is 14 residues long.

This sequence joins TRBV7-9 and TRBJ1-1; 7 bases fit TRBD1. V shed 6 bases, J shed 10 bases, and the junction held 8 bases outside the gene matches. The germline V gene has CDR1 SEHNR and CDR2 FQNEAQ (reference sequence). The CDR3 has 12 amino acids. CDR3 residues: CASSLSGQLAFF. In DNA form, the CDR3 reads TGTGCCAGCAGTCTTTCGGGACAGCTAGCTTTCTTT.

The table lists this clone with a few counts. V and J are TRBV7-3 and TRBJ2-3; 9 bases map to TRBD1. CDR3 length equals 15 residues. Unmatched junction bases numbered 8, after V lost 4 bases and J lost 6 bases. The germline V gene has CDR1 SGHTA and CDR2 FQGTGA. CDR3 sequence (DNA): TGTGCCAGCAGCTCACAGGGGGCGTCAAGCGATACGCAGTATTTT. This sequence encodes CASSSQGASSDTQYF.

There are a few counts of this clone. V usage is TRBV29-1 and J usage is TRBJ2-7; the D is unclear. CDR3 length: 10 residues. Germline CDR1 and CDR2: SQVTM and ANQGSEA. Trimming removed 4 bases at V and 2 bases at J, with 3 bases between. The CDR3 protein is CSVVTYEQYF. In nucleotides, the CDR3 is TGCAGCGTTGTAACCTACGAGCAGTACTTC.

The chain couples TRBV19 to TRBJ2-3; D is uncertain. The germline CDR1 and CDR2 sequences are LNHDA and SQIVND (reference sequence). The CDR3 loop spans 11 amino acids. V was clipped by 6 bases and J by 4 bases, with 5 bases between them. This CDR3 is CASSFADTQYF. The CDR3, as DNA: TGTGCCAGTAGCTTCGCAGATACGCAGTATTTT.

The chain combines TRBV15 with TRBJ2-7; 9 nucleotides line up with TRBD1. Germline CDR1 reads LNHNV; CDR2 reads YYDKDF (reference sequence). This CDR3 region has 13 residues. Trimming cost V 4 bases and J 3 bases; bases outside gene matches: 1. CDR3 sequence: CATSTTGGYEQYF. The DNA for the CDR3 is TGTGCCACCAGCACGACAGGGGGCTACGAGCAGTACTTC.